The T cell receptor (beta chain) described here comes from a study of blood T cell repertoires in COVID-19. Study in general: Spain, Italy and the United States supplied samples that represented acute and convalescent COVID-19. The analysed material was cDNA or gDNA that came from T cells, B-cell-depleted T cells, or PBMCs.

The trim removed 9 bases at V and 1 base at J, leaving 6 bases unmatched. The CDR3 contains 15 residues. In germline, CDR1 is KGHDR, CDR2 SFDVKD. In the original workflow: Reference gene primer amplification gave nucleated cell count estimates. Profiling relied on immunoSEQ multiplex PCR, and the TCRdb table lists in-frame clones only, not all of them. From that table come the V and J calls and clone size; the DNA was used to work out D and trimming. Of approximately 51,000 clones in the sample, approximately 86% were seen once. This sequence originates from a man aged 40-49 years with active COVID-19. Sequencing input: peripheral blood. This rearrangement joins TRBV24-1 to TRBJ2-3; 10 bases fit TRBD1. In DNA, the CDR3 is TGTGCCACCGGACGGACAGGGGGTGGCACAGATACGCAGTATTTT. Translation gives CATGRTGGGTDTQYF.